The clone carrying this T cell receptor beta chain was recorded many times. What it recognizes is unknown. The CDR3 has 20 amino acids. Germline CDR1 and CDR2: DFQATT and SNEGSKA (reference sequence). The data belong to a study of regulatory T cells in long-lasting Graves disease. Overall study findings and caveats: It is possible that accuracy was reduced by the small size of the sample.

Time point reported: newly diagnosed GD, antithyroid drugs for less than 3 months. Isolated PBMC RNA provided the starting material for the TCR library. Relying on iRepertoire HTBI primers and Arm-PCR of CDR3 regions, the team built TCR beta libraries. MiXCR was run by TCRdb on the multiplex PCR reads, yielding one entry per CDR3 protein. The sample includes a few hundred thousand distinct CDR3 sequences, roughly a sixth of them seen just once. This sample was also put to use in a study of T cells in Graves' hyperthyroidism and ophthalmopathy. That investigation notes: Graves' hyperthyroidism without ophthalmopathy progression within 18 months was termed stable.

This receptor was identified in a man aged 40-55 years with Graves disease. The chain carries TRBV20-1 and TRBJ2-2; 9 nucleotides line up with TRBD1. The specimen was peripheral blood mononuclear cells (PBMCs), collected at new diagnosis, from a patient treated with antithyroid drugs. DNA for the CDR3: TGCAGCGCTCCCCCAATCCCCCGGCTAAGGGACAGGGTGAACACCGGGGAGCTGTTTTTT. Protein sequence: CSAPPIPRLRDRVNTGELFF.